This entry lists 24 T cell receptor beta chains sequenced from one sample in a study of T cell repertoires in aging, cancer and after chemotherapy. Rearranged V-D-J TRB sequences were amplified with a mixed TRB-A/B primer pool. TCRdb processed the multiplex PCR reads anew with MiXCR; each CDR3 protein has one entry. This sample has around 5,000 distinct CDR3 sequences, with 44% found just once. Amplification of TCR beta used genomic DNA extracted from peripheral blood. The sample taken for sequencing was blood. The receptors come from a human donor with a blood cancer.

The chain recombines TRBV7-2 with TRBJ2-2, with D possibly matching TRBD2 (7 bases). This CDR3 is built from 14 residues. Germline values: CDR1 SGHTA, CDR2 FQGNSA. Trimming pared 6 bases from V and 1 base from J, leaving 9 bases between. DNA of the CDR3: TGTGCCAGCAGGAGGGGGGGGAACACCGGGGAGCTGTTTTTT. Protein product: CASRRGGNTGELFF.

The chain combines TRBV30 with TRBJ1-2; 10 bases fit TRBD1. The CDR3 spans 14 residues. J was trimmed by 4 bases and V by 8 bases; bases with no gene match: 10. CDR1 and CDR2 (germline): GTSNPN, SVGIG (reference sequence). CDR3 protein: CARTGGYGGYGYTF. CDR3 bases: TGTGCCCGGACAGGGGGATATGGGGGCTATGGCTACACCTTC. The whole variable domain, remainder taken from reference TRBV30 and TRBJ1-2, is SQTIHQWPATLVQPVGSPLSLECTVEGTSNPNLYWYRQAAGRGLQLLFYSVGIGQISSEVPQNLSASRPQDRQFILSSKKLLLSDSGFYLCARTGGYGGYGYTFGSGTRLTVV.

The V gene is TRBV20-1, the J gene TRBJ2-7; 15 nucleotides align to TRBD2. With V trimmed by 6 bases and J by 1 base, 7 bases remained unmatched. The CDR3 totals 16 residues. The germline V gene encodes CDR1 DFQATT and CDR2 SNEGSKA (reference sequence). CDR3 in DNA: TGCAGTGCCAGTGGGGGGACTAGCGGGAGGTCCTACGAGCAGTACTTC. This sequence encodes CSASGGTSGRSYEQYF.

This clonotype is termed medium-sized. The chain uses TRBV5-6 and TRBJ2-5, with D perhaps assigned TRBD1 or TRBD2 (5 bases each). Germline-derived CDR1 and CDR2 are SGHDT and YYEEEE. V gave up 4 bases and J gave up 7 bases, with 11 bases separating them. The CDR3 loop spans 12 amino acids. The CDR3 loop reads CASSPGGATQYF. The CDR3 nucleotides read TGTGCCAGCAGCCCTGGGGGTGCGACCCAGTACTTC.

The CDR3 DNA is TGTGCCAGCAGTGTCCAGGTTGTCGGGTACAATGAGCAGTTCTTC. Its translation: CASSVQVVGYNEQFF. The V call is TRBV6-1, the J call TRBJ2-1, with no clear D. CDR1 and CDR2 from the germline V gene are MNHNS and SASEGT. V gave up 4 bases and J gave up 4 bases, with 14 bases separating them. This CDR3 is 15 amino acids long.

This sequence joins TRBV6-5 and TRBJ2-1, with D possibly being TRBD2 (6 bases). The CDR3 is 14 amino acids. Trimming removed 6 bases at V and 5 bases at J, with 14 bases between. Germline V gene data show CDR1 as MNHEY and CDR2 as SVGAGI. For the CDR3, the DNA is TGTGCCAGCAGCTCACCCCGGGGGAACAATGAGCAGTTCTTC. Encoded protein: CASSSPRGNNEQFF.

The chain recombines TRBV19 with TRBJ2-7; D may correspond to TRBD1 or TRBD2 (5 bases each). Germline V lookup: CDR1 LNHDA, CDR2 SQIVND (reference sequence). The CDR3 consists of 16 residues. V was pared by 4 bases and J by 0 bases, with 16 bases between. The CDR3 sequence: CASSREPGRSSYEQYF. The CDR3 DNA is TGTGCCAGTAGTAGAGAACCGGGACGTAGCTCCTACGAGCAGTACTTC.

The V call is TRBV11-1, the J call TRBJ2-5, with D hard to call. The ends were cut back, 2 bases at V and 2 bases at J, with 9 bases in the middle. The CDR3 has 14 residues. CDR1 SGHAT and CDR2 FQDESV come from the germline V gene (reference sequence). This CDR3 reads CASSLRTVQETQYF. CDR3 nucleotides: TGTGCCAGCAGCTTACGTACAGTTCAAGAGACCCAGTACTTC.

This CDR3 is CASSPTSGTGDTQYF. The CDR3 DNA is TGTGCCAGCTCACCAACTAGCGGAACGGGAGATACGCAGTATTTT. The genes are TRBV18 and TRBJ2-3, with TRBD2 matching 8 bases. V shed 2 bases and J 5 bases; nucleotides not matched to a gene: 6. The CDR3 spans 15 residues. Germline V CDR1 and CDR2: KGHSH, LQKENI.

As concerns this clonotype: One end of the junction is discordant with germline, which a read error may explain. The chain employs TRBV7-6 and TRBJ2-7, with 7 bases lining up with TRBD2. This CDR3 contains 14 residues. Germline V gene sequence: CDR1 SGHVS, CDR2 FNYEAQ. The CDR3 here is CASSSGLDGYGQYF. In nucleotides, the CDR3 is TGTGCCAGCAGCTCCGGACTAGATGGGTACGGGCAGTACTTC.

Only a few counts were recorded for this clonotype. The V gene is TRBV5-4, the J gene TRBJ2-2, with 10 bases identical to TRBD1. Germline V gene data show CDR1 as SGHNT and CDR2 as YYREEE (reference sequence). The CDR3 is 16 residues long. The ends lost 4 bases at V and 7 bases at J; junction bases unmatched: 10. The CDR3 loop reads CASSAPGQGPGGELFF. Here the CDR3 DNA reads TGTGCCAGCAGCGCTCCGGGACAGGGGCCGGGCGGGGAGCTGTTTTTT.

The J gene is TRBJ2-3, the V gene TRBV7-2; D is possibly TRBD1 (6 bases). Germline CDR1 reads SGHTA; CDR2 reads FQGNSA. There are 15 residues in the CDR3. Trimming left V 7 bases short and J 2 bases short, with 16 bases between. Here the CDR3 reads CASTNTGQLTDTQYF. CDR3 nucleotides: TGTGCCAGCACCAACACAGGACAGCTCACAGATACGCAGTATTTT. Together with reference TRBV7-2 and TRBJ2-3, the CDR3 gives the full variable domain: GAGVSQSPSNKVTEKGKDVELRCDPISGHTALYWYRQSLGQGLEFLIYFQGNSAPDKSGLPSDRFSAERTGGSVSTLTIQRTQQEDSAVYLCASTNTGQLTDTQYFGPGTRLTVL.

CDR3 sequence reads: CASSQGLANYEQYF. The CDR3, as DNA: TGTGCCAGCAGCCAGGGACTAGCAAATTACGAGCAGTACTTC. The V call is TRBV5-4, the J call TRBJ2-7, with TRBD2 matching 9 bases. Per the germline V gene, CDR1 is SGHNT and CDR2 is YYREEE (reference sequence). Unmatched junction bases numbered 6, after V lost 4 bases and J lost 4 bases. The CDR3 spans 14 residues.

The rearrangement joins TRBV5-5 to TRBJ2-5; the D is unclear. CDR3 length: 13 amino acids. V was clipped by 1 base and J by 2 bases, with 6 bases between them. Germline V gene sequence: CDR1 SGHKS, CDR2 YYEKEE (reference sequence). CDR3 coding DNA: TGTGCCAGCAGCTTGTTACCACAAGAGACCCAGTACTTC. As protein: CASSLLPQETQYF. Full variable domain (missing parts from reference TRBV5-5 and TRBJ2-5): DAGVTQSPTHLIKTRGQQVTLRCSPISGHKSVSWYQQVLGQGPQFIFQYYEKEERGRGNFPDRFSARQFPNYSSELNVNALLLGDSALYLCASSLLPQETQYFGPGTRLLVL.

This clonotype has a handful of counts. The J gene is TRBJ2-3, the V gene TRBV7-9, with TRBD1 identical over 10 bases. Trimming removed 5 bases from V and 1 base from J; junction bases left unmatched: 3. CDR1 SEHNR and CDR2 FQNEAQ come from the germline V gene (reference sequence). The CDR3 loop spans 15 amino acids. CDR3: CASSPGTGGTDTQYF. The CDR3 DNA follows: TGTGCCAGCAGCCCCGGGACAGGGGGCACAGATACGCAGTATTTT.

This clonotype was detected a few times. This chain links TRBV5-4 with TRBJ2-3, with D uncertain. V was shortened by 0 bases and J by 2 bases, with 4 bases between the two germline ends. Germline lookup yields CDR1 SGHNT and CDR2 YYREEE (reference sequence). The CDR3 consists of 13 residues. The CDR3 bases are TGTGCCAGCAGCTTGGTGGACACAGATACGCAGTATTTT. It specifies CASSLVDTDTQYF.

Comment on this clonotype: The junction does not match germline at one end; this may be a read error. The chain carries TRBV19 and TRBJ2-1; a possible D gene is TRBD1 (5 bases). The CDR3 has 14 amino acids. The germline V gene encodes CDR1 LNHDA and CDR2 SQIVND (reference sequence). The CDR3 loop reads CASGISTVYNEQFF. CDR3 DNA: TGTGCCAGTGGTATTTCGACAGTCTACAATGAGCAGTTCTTC.

The rearrangement uses TRBV19 and TRBJ2-1; TRBD2 matches 12 bases. The germline gives CDR1 LNHDA, CDR2 SQIVND (reference sequence). This CDR3 comprises 14 residues. The ends lost 4 bases at V and 6 bases at J; junction bases unmatched: 1. The CDR3 DNA follows: TGTGCCAGTAGTACGGGACTAGCGGGCAATGAGCAGTTCTTC. Translating gives CASSTGLAGNEQFF.

This clonotype was recorded a few times. The rearrangement links TRBV12-3 or TRBV12-4 to TRBJ2-7; 12 positions match TRBD1. The CDR3 sequence is 14 residues long. Trimming cost V 7 bases and J 5 bases; bases outside gene matches: 6. CDR3 residues: CASTGTGGIDEQYF. In nucleotides, the CDR3 is TGTGCCAGCACCGGGACAGGGGGCATCGACGAGCAGTACTTC.

This sequence joins TRBV19 and TRBJ2-5; 7 bases line up with TRBD1. V lost 5 bases, J lost 9 bases, and 6 bases stayed unmatched. Germline assignment: CDR1 LNHDA and CDR2 SQIVND (reference sequence). The CDR3 totals 12 residues. CDR3 amino acids: CASSPPQGAQYF. For the CDR3, the DNA is TGTGCCAGTAGTCCTCCCCAGGGGGCCCAGTACTTC.

The chain combines TRBV30 with TRBJ2-3, with 7 bases lining up with TRBD1. This CDR3 spans 13 amino acids. Germline trimming cut 3 bases from V and 3 bases from J; bases unmatched to any gene: 3. Germline V gene sequence: CDR1 GTSNPN, CDR2 SVGIG (reference sequence). The CDR3 region has the DNA TGTGCCTGGAGACAGGGGACAACAGATACGCAGTATTTT. Encoded protein: CAWRQGTTDTQYF. Full variable domain (outside the CDR3, taken from reference TRBV30 and TRBJ2-3): SQTIHQWPATLVQPVGSPLSLECTVEGTSNPNLYWYRQAAGRGLQLLFYSVGIGQISSEVPQNLSASRPQDRQFILSSKKLLLSDSGFYLCAWRQGTTDTQYFGPGTRLTVL.

This clonotype was observed a handful of times. The chain links TRBV30 to TRBJ2-7; D not resolved. Trimming stripped 2 bases from V and 3 bases from J, with 11 bases between. Germline V gene data show CDR1 as GTSNPN and CDR2 as SVGIG (reference sequence). This CDR3 region has 13 residues. The CDR3: CAWSWQMNYEQYF. CDR3 in DNA: TGTGCCTGGAGTTGGCAGATGAACTACGAGCAGTACTTC.

This chain uses TRBV6-6 with TRBJ1-6; 7 bases line up with TRBD1. Germline lookup yields CDR1 MNHNY and CDR2 SVGAGI (reference sequence). The ends lost 2 bases at V and 4 bases at J; junction bases unmatched: 8. The CDR3 spans 17 residues. The CDR3 DNA reads as TGTGCCAGCAGTTACGGTAGACAGGGACCGTATAATTCACCCCTCCACTTT. This sequence encodes CASSYGRQGPYNSPLHF.

The genes are TRBV7-9 and TRBJ2-1; D remains ambiguous. Germline loops: CDR1 SEHNR, CDR2 FQNEAQ (reference sequence). The CDR3 extends over 15 amino acids. Deletions cut 1 base from V and 3 bases from J, with 10 bases between. The CDR3 reads CASSLGTFFYNEQFF. CDR3 nucleotide sequence: TGTGCCAGCAGCTTAGGTACTTTCTTCTACAATGAGCAGTTCTTC.